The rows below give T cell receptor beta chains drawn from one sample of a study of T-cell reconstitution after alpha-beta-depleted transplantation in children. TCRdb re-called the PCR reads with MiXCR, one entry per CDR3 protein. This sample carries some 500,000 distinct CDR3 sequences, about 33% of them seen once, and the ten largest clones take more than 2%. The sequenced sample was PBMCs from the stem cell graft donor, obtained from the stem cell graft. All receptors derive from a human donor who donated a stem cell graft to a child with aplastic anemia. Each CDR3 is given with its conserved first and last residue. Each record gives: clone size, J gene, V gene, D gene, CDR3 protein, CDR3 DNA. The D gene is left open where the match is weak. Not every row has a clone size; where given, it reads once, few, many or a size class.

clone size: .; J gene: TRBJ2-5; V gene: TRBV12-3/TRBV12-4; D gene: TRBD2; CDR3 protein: CASSGSLAGGETQYF; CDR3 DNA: TGTGCCAGCAGCGGATCTCTGGCGGGAGGTGAGACCCAGTACTTC
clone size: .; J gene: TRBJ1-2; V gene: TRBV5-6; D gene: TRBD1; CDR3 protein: CASSLNRFRGQADGYTF; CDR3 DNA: TGTGCCAGCAGCTTGAACCGATTTAGGGGACAGGCGGACGGCTACACCTTC
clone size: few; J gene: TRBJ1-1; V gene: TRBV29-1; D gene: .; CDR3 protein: CSVVVSKNTEAFF; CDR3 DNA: TGCAGCGTTGTCGTTTCGAAGAACACTGAAGCTTTCTTT
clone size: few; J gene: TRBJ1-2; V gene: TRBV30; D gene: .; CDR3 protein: CAWTSTTGRGYTF; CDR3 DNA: TGTGCCTGGACCTCGACGACAGGACGGGGCTACACCTTC
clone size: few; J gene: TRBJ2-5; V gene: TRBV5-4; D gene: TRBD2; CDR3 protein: CASRGLAGAGTVETQYF; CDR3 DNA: TGTGCCAGCAGGGGACTAGCGGGAGCGGGTACTGTGGAGACCCAGTACTTC
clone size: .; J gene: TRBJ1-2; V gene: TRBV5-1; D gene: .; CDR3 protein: CASSPGIYGYTF; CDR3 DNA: TGCGCCAGCAGCCCGGGAATCTATGGCTACACCTTC
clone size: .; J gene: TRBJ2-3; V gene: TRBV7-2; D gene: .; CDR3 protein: CAGSRGGVDTQYF; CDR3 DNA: TGTGCAGGATCCCGAGGGGGGGTGGATACGCAGTATTTT
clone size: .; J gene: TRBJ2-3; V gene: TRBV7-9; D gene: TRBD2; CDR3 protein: CASSQREGSPDTQYF; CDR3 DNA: TGTGCCAGCAGCCAGCGGGAGGGGAGCCCAGATACGCAGTATTTT
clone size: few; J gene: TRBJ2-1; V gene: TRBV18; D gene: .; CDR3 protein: CASSPITSLAYNEQFF; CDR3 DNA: TGTGCCAGCTCACCAATCACTAGCCTAGCCTACAATGAGCAGTTCTTC
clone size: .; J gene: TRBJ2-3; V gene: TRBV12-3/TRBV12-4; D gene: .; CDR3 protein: CASTPSVDTQYF; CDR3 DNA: TGTGCCAGCACTCCTTCTGTGGATACGCAGTATTTT
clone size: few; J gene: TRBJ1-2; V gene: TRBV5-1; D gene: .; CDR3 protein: CASSLAGAFRYGYTF; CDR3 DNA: TGCGCCAGCAGCTTGGCAGGGGCCTTCCGCTATGGCTACACCTTC
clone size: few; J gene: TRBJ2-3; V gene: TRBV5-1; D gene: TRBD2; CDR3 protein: CASRTSGSPSTDTQYF; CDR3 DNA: TGCGCCAGCAGGACTAGCGGGAGTCCTAGCACAGATACGCAGTATTTT
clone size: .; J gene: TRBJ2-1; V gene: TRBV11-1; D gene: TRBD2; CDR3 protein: CASSSRTGTSAYNEQFF; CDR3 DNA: TGTGCCAGCAGTTCCAGAACTGGGACTAGCGCATACAATGAGCAGTTCTTC
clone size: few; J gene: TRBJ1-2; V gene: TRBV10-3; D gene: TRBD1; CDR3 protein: CAISESRLQGALDYGYTF; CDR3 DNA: TGTGCCATCAGTGAGTCGAGATTACAGGGGGCTTTGGACTATGGCTACACCTTC
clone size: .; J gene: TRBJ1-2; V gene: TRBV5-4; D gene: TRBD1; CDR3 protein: CASSLGGGQGAFNYGYTF; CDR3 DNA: TGTGCCAGCAGCTTGGGTGGGGGACAGGGGGCCTTCAACTATGGCTACACCTTC
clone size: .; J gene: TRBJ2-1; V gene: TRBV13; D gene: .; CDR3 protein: CASSGASIGDNEQFF; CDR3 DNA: TGTGCCAGCAGCGGCGCTAGTATCGGGGACAATGAGCAGTTCTTC
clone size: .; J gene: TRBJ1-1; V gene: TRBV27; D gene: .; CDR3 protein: CASSWSRGGNTEAFF; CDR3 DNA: TGTGCCAGCAGTTGGTCGCGGGGGGGGAACACTGAAGCTTTCTTT
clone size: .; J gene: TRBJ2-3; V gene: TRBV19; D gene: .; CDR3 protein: CASSYGADTQYF; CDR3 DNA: TGTGCCAGTAGTTATGGCGCGGATACGCAGTATTTT
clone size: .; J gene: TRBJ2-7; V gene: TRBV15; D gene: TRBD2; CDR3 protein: CATSRDGGDEQYF; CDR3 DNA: TGTGCCACCAGCAGAGATGGGGGGGACGAGCAGTACTTC
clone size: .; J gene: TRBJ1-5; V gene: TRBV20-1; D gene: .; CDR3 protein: CSILPGTNQPQHF; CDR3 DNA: TGCAGCATCCTCCCCGGGACAAATCAGCCCCAGCATTTT
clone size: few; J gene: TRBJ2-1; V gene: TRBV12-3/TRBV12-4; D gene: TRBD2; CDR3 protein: CASSSAGTKSYNEQFF; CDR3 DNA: TGTGCCAGCAGCTCCGCCGGGACTAAAAGTTACAATGAGCAGTTCTTC
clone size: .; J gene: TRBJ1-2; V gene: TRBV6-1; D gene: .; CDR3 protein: CASRTPRDYGYTF; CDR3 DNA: TGTGCCAGCAGGACACCCAGGGACTATGGCTACACCTTC
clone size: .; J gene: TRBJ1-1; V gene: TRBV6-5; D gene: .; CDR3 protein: CASSYSGMNTEAFF; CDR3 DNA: TGTGCCAGCAGTTACTCTGGGATGAACACTGAAGCTTTCTTT
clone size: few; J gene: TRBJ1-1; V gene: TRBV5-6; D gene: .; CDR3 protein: CASSLLSRGNTEAFF; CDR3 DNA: TGTGCCAGCAGCTTGCTTTCTCGGGGGAACACTGAAGCTTTCTTT
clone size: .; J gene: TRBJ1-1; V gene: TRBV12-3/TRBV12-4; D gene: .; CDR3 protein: CASSPPRTMNTEAFF; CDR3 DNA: TGTGCCAGCAGCCCCCCCCGGACAATGAACACTGAAGCTTTCTTT
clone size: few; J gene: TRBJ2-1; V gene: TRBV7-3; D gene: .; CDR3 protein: CASSSHRASNEQFF; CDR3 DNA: TGTGCCAGCAGCTCCCACAGGGCGTCCAATGAGCAGTTCTTC
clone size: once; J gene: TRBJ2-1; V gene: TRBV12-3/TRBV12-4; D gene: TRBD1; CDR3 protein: CASSYRGQGNNEQFF; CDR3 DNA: TGTGCCAGCAGTTATAGAGGACAGGGCAACAATGAGCAGTTCTTC
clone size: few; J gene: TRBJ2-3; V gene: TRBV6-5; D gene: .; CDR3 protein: CASSSFWGAIDTQYF; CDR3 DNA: TGTGCCAGCAGTTCCTTCTGGGGGGCAATAGATACGCAGTATTTT
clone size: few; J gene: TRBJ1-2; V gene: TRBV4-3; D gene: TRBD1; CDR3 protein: CASSHQKGRQGYGYTF; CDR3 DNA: TGCGCCAGCAGCCACCAAAAGGGACGACAGGGCTATGGCTACACCTTC
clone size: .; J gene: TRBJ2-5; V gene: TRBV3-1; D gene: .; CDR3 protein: CASSRNEETQYF; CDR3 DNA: TGTGCCAGCAGCCGCAACGAGGAGACCCAGTACTTC
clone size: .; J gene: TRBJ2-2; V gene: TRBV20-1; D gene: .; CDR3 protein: CSAVDVDIGELFF; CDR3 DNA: TGCAGTGCTGTGGACGTTGATATAGGGGAGCTGTTTTTT
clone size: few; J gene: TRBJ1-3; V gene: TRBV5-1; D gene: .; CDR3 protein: CASTSGGRGNTIYF; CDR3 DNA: TGCGCCAGCACCTCTGGGGGGCGAGGAAACACCATATATTTT
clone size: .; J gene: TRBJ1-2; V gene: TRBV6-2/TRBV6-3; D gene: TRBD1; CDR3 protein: CASGDRGIGGYGYTF; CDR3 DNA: TGTGCCAGCGGGGACAGGGGAATCGGCGGCTATGGCTACACCTTC
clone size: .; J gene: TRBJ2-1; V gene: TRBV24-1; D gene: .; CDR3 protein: CATSGGLAAYNEQFF; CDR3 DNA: TGTGCCACCAGTGGGGGCCTAGCAGCTTACAATGAGCAGTTCTTC
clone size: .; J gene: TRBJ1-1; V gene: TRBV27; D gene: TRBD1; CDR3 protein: CASSDRAIRLNTEAFF; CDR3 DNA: TGTGCCAGCAGCGACAGGGCCATAAGACTGAACACTGAAGCTTTCTTT
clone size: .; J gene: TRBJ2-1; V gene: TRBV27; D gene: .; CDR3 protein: CASRANNEQFF; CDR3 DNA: TGTGCCAGCAGAGCCAATAATGAGCAGTTCTTC
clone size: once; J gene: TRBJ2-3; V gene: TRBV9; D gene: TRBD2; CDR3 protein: CASSVDPRGSGRGVVNTQYF; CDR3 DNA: TGTGCCAGCAGCGTAGACCCCCGGGGGAGCGGGAGAGGGGTGGTCAATACGCAGTATTTT
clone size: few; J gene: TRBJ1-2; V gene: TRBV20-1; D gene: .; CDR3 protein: CSARAPGGDGYTF; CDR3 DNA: TGCAGTGCTAGAGCCCCAGGCGGGGATGGCTACACCTTC
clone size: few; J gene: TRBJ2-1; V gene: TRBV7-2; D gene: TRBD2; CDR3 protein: CASSSGLDPNEQFF; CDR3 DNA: TGTGCCAGCAGCTCCGGACTAGACCCCAATGAGCAGTTCTTC
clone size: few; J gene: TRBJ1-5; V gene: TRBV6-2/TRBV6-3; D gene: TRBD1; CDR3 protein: CASSPMRTGDNQPQHF; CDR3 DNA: TGTGCCAGCAGTCCGATGAGGACAGGGGACAATCAGCCCCAGCATTTT
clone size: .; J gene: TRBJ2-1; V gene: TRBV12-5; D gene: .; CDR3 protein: CASGRQGNRNEQFF; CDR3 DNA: TGTGCTAGTGGACGTCAGGGCAATCGCAATGAGCAGTTCTTC
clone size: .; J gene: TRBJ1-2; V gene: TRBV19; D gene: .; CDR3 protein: CASSIVSPRFIGTKEANYGYTF; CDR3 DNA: TGTGCCAGTAGTATAGTATCTCCCCGTTTTATCGGGACAAAAGAAGCTAACTATGGCTACACCTTC
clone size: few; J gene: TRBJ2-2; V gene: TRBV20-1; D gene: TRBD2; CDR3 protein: CSAKGWEERESGELFF; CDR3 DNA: TGCAGTGCCAAGGGTTGGGAGGAGCGGGAGTCCGGGGAGCTGTTTTTT
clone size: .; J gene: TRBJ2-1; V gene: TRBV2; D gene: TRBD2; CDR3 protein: CASPISGSDNEQFF; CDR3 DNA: TGTGCCAGCCCAATTAGCGGGAGTGACAATGAGCAGTTCTTC
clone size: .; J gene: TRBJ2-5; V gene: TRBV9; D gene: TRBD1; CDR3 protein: CASSVGGTDLLETQYF; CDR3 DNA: TGTGCCAGCAGCGTAGGTGGGACAGACCTACTAGAGACCCAGTACTTC
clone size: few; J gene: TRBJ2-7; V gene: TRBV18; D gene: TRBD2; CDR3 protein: CASSPSGGNLGQYF; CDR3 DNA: TGTGCCAGCTCACCTTCGGGGGGAAACCTTGGGCAGTACTTC
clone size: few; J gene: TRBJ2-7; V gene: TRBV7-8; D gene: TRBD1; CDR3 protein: CASSRDRGFEQYF; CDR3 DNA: TGTGCCAGCAGCCGGGACAGGGGGTTCGAGCAGTACTTC